The 8 T cell receptor beta chains listed next were all sequenced from one sample in a study of lymphopenia after photon versus proton radiotherapy. Method: immunoSEQ multiplex PCR; TCRdb's copy keeps in-frame clones and lacks some. The sample has approximately 80,000 clones, about 83% seen once. The sample here was peripheral blood, taken from a patient treated with proton-based radiotherapy. These receptors were taken from a man in his sixties with pancreatic cancer.

The chain couples TRBV7-3 to TRBJ1-1; D might be TRBD1 (5 bases). The CDR3 covers 14 residues. V shed 2 bases and J shed 7 bases, with 14 bases lying between them. Germline V lookup: CDR1 SGHTA, CDR2 FQGTGA. The CDR3 DNA follows: TGTGCCAGCAGCTTATACCCAGGGCTCAGTGAAGCTTTCTTT. Encoded protein: CASSLYPGLSEAFF.

The chain employs TRBV28 and TRBJ1-2, with D tentatively TRBD1 (5 bases). Germline loops: CDR1 MDHEN, CDR2 SYDVKM. Trimming took 5 bases from V and 4 from J, leaving 17 bases between them. The CDR3 length is 15 residues. The chain's CDR3 is CASSDQRDGSYGYTF. The DNA of the CDR3 is TGTGCCAGCAGTGATCAGAGGGACGGAAGCTATGGCTACACCTTC.

The chain couples TRBV5-1 to TRBJ1-4; D unresolved. Trimming left V 0 bases short and J 8 bases short, with 11 bases between. CDR3 length: 14 residues. Germline V gene data show CDR1 as SGHRS and CDR2 as YFSETQ. The CDR3 nucleotides read TGCGCCAGCAGCTTGGGATCTGCCGCGGAAAAACTGTTTTTT. Translated: CASSLGSAAEKLFF.

CDR3 sequence reads: CASSPAGTGKGQETQYF. The DNA of the CDR3 is TGTGCCAGCAGCCCCGCCGGGACAGGGAAAGGGCAAGAGACCCAGTACTTC. V gene TRBV11-3 combines with J gene TRBJ2-5, with TRBD1 matching 9 bases. The CDR3 runs 17 residues. The trim removed 5 bases at V and 2 bases at J, leaving 12 bases unmatched. In germline, CDR1 is SGHNT, CDR2 YENEEA.

V is TRBV5-4 and J is TRBJ2-6; 14 bases are shared with TRBD2. The CDR3 is 19 amino acids. The J segment lost 0 bases and the V segment lost 5 bases, leaving 7 bases of the junction unmatched. The germline CDR1 and CDR2 sequences are SGHNT and YYREEE (reference sequence). The CDR3 sequence: CASRSGLAGGLSGANVLTF. Written as DNA, the CDR3 is TGTGCCAGCAGGTCCGGACTAGCGGGGGGCCTCTCTGGGGCCAACGTCCTGACTTTC.

This clone has a single count. The chain joins TRBV2 to TRBJ1-4; TRBD1 is a possible D gene (5 bases). CDR3 size: 18 residues. Trimming took 6 bases from V and 0 from J, leaving 20 bases between them. CDR1 SNHLY and CDR2 FYNNEI come from the germline V gene. CDR3 sequence: CASRFSGGRTATNEKLFF. The CDR3 DNA reads as TGTGCCAGCAGGTTTTCGGGGGGACGGACTGCAACTAATGAAAAACTGTTTTTT.

DNA of the CDR3: TGTGCCAGCAGCGCTCCTGGGCTGAACACTGAAGCTTTCTTT. Protein: CASSAPGLNTEAFF. The genes are TRBV9 and TRBJ1-1; no clear D gene. From germline, CDR1 is SGDLS and CDR2 YYNGEE. Trimming removed 3 bases at V and 0 bases at J, with 9 bases between. The CDR3 runs 14 residues. The full variable domain, completed using reference TRBV9 and TRBJ1-1, is DSGVTQTPKHLITATGQRVTLRCSPRSGDLSVYWYQQSLDQGLQFLIQYYNGEERAKGNILERFSAQQFPDLHSELNLSSLELGDSALYFCASSAPGLNTEAFFGQGTRLTVV.

V is TRBV29-1 and J is TRBJ1-2, with 7 nucleotides matching TRBD1. Per germline, CDR1 SQVTM and CDR2 ANQGSEA. V lost 4 bases and J lost 4; bases outside the gene matches: 6. The CDR3 totals 13 residues. CDR3 sequence: CSVGQGLSYGYTF. The CDR3 DNA reads TGCAGCGTTGGACAGGGTTTAAGCTATGGCTACACCTTC.